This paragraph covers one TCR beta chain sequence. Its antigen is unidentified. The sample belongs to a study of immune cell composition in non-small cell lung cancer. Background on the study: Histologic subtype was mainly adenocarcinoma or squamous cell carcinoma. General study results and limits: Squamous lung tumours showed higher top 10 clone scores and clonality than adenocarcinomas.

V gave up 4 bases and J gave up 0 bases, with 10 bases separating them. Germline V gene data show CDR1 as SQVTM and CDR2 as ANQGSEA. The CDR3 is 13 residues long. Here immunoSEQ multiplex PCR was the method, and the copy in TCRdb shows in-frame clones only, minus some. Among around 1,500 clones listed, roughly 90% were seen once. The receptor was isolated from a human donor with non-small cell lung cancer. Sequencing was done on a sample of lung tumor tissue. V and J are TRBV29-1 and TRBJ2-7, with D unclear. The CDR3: CSVAQRVSYEQYF. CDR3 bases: TGCAGCGTTGCCCAACGGGTCTCCTACGAGCAGTACTTC.